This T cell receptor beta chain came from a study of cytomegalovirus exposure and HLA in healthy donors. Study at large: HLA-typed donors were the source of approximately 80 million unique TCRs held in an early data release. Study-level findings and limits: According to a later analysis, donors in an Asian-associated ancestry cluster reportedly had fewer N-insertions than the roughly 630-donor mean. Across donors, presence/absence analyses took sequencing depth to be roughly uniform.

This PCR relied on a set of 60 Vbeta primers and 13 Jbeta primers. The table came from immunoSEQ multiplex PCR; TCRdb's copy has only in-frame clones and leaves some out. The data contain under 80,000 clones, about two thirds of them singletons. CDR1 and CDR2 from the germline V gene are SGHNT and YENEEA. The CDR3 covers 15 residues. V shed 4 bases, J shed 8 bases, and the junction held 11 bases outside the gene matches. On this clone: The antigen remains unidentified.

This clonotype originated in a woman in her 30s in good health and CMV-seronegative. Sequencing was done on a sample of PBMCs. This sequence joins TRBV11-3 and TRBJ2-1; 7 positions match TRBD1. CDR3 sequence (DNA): TGTGCCAGCAGCTCGCTGACAGGGAGAGAATATGAGCAGTTCTTC. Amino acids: CASSSLTGREYEQFF.